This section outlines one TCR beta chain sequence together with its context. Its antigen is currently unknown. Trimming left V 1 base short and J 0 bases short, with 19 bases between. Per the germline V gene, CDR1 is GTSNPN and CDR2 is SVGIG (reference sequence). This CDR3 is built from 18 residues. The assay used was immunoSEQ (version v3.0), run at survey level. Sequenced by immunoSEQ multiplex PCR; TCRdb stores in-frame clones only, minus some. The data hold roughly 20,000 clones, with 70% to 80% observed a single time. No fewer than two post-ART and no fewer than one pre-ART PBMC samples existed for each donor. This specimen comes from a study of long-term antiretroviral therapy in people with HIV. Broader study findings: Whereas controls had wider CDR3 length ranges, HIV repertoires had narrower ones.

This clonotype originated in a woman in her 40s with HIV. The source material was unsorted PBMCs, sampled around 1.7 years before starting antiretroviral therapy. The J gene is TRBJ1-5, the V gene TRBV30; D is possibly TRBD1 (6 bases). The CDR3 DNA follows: TGTGCCTGGAGTGAAGCATGGCCAGGGGTTTATAGCAATCAGCCCCAGCATTTT. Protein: CAWSEAWPGVYSNQPQHF.